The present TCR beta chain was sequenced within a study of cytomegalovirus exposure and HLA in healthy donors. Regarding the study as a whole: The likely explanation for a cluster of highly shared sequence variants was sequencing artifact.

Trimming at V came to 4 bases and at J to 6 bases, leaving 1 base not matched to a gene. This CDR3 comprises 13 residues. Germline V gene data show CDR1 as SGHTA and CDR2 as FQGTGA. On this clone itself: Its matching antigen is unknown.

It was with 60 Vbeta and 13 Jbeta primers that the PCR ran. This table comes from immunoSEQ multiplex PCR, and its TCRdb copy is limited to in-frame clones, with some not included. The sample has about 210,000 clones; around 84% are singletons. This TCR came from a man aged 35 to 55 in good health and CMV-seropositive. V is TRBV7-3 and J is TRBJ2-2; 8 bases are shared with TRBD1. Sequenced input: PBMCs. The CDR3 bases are TGTGCCAGCAGCTCACAGGGGGCCGGGGAGCTGTTTTTT. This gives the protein CASSSQGAGELFF.